These 14 T cell receptor beta chains share one sample of origin, sequenced in a study of regulatory T cells in long-lasting Graves disease. Time point here: persistent/refractory GD, antithyroid drugs over 5 years with positive TRAb. PBMC-derived RNA was used for the TCR library. Arm-PCR with iRepertoire HTBI primers amplified the CDR3 regions for these TCR beta libraries. TCRdb re-called the multiplex PCR reads through MiXCR, storing one row per CDR3 protein. Of about 470,000 distinct CDR3 sequences listed, roughly a fifth are singletons. The material was peripheral blood mononuclear cells (PBMCs), obtained when the disease was refractory, from a patient treated with antithyroid drugs. These receptors were obtained from a female donor with Graves disease.

This clonotype was counted many times. The CDR3 loop is CSVDGTGETGELFF. The CDR3 DNA follows: TGCAGCGTTGACGGGACAGGGGAGACCGGGGAGCTGTTTTTT. The gene calls are TRBV29-1 and TRBJ2-2, with 10 bases identical to TRBD1. The CDR3 contains 14 residues. Germline CDR1 and CDR2: SQVTM and ANQGSEA. Trimming took 3 bases from V and 5 from J; bases not matched to a gene: 3.

The chain recombines TRBV27 with TRBJ2-2, with D unclear. The CDR3 contains 14 residues. Germline lookup yields CDR1 MNHEY and CDR2 SMNVEV (reference sequence). With 2 bases removed from V and 4 bases from J, the gap between germline ends came to 8 bases. CDR3 protein: CASSLGSFTGELFF. Here the CDR3 DNA reads TGTGCCAGCAGTTTAGGCAGCTTCACCGGGGAGCTGTTTTTT.

CDR3 loop: CASSLRRLPYEQYF. As DNA, the CDR3 is TGTGCCAGCAGCTTAAGAAGACTCCCCTACGAGCAGTACTTC. The J gene is TRBJ2-7, the V gene TRBV5-6; D is unclear. The V gene lost 2 bases and the J gene lost 2 bases, with 11 bases spanning the gap. The germline gives CDR1 SGHDT, CDR2 YYEEEE. This CDR3 region has 14 residues.

The J gene is TRBJ2-2, the V gene TRBV6-1; maybe TRBD1 (5 bases). V was shortened by 7 bases and J by 3 bases, with 15 bases between the two germline ends. Per the germline V gene, CDR1 is MNHNS and CDR2 is SASEGT. This CDR3 is 15 amino acids long. CDR3 amino acids: CASKHQGTDTGELFF. CDR3 nucleotide sequence: TGTGCCAGCAAACACCAGGGTACGGACACCGGGGAGCTGTTTTTT.

V and J are TRBV20-1 and TRBJ2-5, with D maybe TRBD2 (6 bases). This CDR3 has 13 amino acids. V lost 6 bases to trimming and J lost 2 bases, with 13 bases between them. CDR1 DFQATT and CDR2 SNEGSKA come from the germline V gene (reference sequence). CDR3: CSARGLLQETQYF. The CDR3 bases are TGCAGTGCCCGTGGACTATTACAAGAGACCCAGTACTTC.

In its sample, this clonotype was seen a few times. This rearrangement joins TRBV20-1 to TRBJ1-3, with TRBD1 as a possible D gene (6 bases). Between the trimmed V and J ends, which lost 5 bases and 6 bases, there was a span of 14 bases. The germline gives CDR1 DFQATT, CDR2 SNEGSKA (reference sequence). The CDR3 has 13 residues. The CDR3, as DNA: TGCAGTGCTCTCCCGGACAGTTCAAACACCATATATTTT. Encoded protein: CSALPDSSNTIYF.

This sequence joins TRBV6-2 or TRBV6-3 and TRBJ2-1, with 7 positions matching TRBD2. The length of the CDR3 is 15 residues. V trimming: 6 bases; J trimming: 7 bases; junction bases outside the gene matches: 12. Per germline, CDR1 MNHEY and CDR2 SVGEGT. The CDR3 region has the DNA TGTGCCAGCAGCCCCCCGCGGGAGATAGGAAATGAGCAGTTCTTC. Translating it yields CASSPPREIGNEQFF.

Note on this clonotype: A much more abundant neighbour one base away suggests this may be a read error. The rearrangement links TRBV3-1 to TRBJ2-5; D is possibly TRBD1 (5 bases). The V end was cut by 4 bases, the J end by 4 bases, with 19 bases between. CDR3 length: 16 residues. Per the germline V gene, CDR1 is LGHDT and CDR2 is YNNKEL (reference sequence). CDR3 DNA sequence: TGTGCCAGCAGCCGCCTCCTGGGGCAACTCCGAGAGACCCAGTACTTC. This translates into CASSRLLGQLRETQYF.

The table lists this clonotype with many counts. The V and J genes are TRBV6-5 and TRBJ2-7; D is possibly TRBD1 (6 bases). V was shortened by 3 bases and J by 7 bases, with 16 bases between the two germline ends. Germline CDR1 and CDR2: MNHEY and SVGAGI. The CDR3 length is 14 residues. The CDR3 protein is CASSYSRGGVEQYF. Here the CDR3 DNA reads TGTGCCAGCAGTTATTCACGAGGGGGTGTGGAGCAGTACTTC.

The CDR3 spells CASSPGFQGAVYGYTF. The CDR3 DNA reads TGCGCCAGCAGCCCGGGATTTCAGGGGGCGGTTTATGGCTACACCTTC. This chain connects TRBV5-1 to TRBJ1-2; 8 bases fit TRBD1. Per germline, CDR1 SGHRS and CDR2 YFSETQ. CDR3 length equals 16 residues. With 4 bases clipped from V and 5 bases from J, the junction kept 13 bases outside the gene matches.

J is TRBJ1-1 and V is TRBV28, with D perhaps TRBD1 (5 bases). CDR3 length: 14 residues. V dropped 6 bases and J dropped 4 bases, with 15 bases sitting between them. Germline-derived CDR1 and CDR2 are MDHEN and SYDVKM. The CDR3 here is CASSPDQGATEAFF. DNA of the CDR3: TGTGCCAGCAGCCCTGACCAGGGTGCCACTGAAGCTTTCTTT.

This clonotype has more than one count but fewer than ten. This chain uses TRBV10-3 with TRBJ2-2; 10 nucleotides align to TRBD2. This CDR3 is built from 14 residues. The V and J ends lost 7 bases and 5 bases, in that order; junction bases with no gene match: 4. Germline CDR1 reads ENHRY; CDR2 reads SYGVKD. CDR3 nucleotides: TGTGCCATCACAGCGGGAGGGGTTACCGGGGAGCTGTTTTTT. This sequence encodes CAITAGGVTGELFF.

This clonotype has just a few counts. This chain connects TRBV29-1 to TRBJ2-2; D may correspond to TRBD1 or TRBD2 (5 bases each). The CDR3 has 13 amino acids. V was cut by 4 bases and J by 4 bases, with 10 bases left in between. Germline V lookup: CDR1 SQVTM, CDR2 ANQGSEA. The CDR3 nucleotides are TGCAGCGTTGCGGGGCGGAGCACCGGGGAGCTGTTTTTT. It specifies CSVAGRSTGELFF.

V gene TRBV6-5 combines with J gene TRBJ1-1; D gene unclear. CDR3 size: 14 residues. The V gene lost 2 bases and the J gene lost 2 bases, with 9 bases spanning the gap. The germline gives CDR1 MNHEY, CDR2 SVGAGI. CDR3 in DNA: TGTGCCAGCAGTTACGCTACAGCAAACACTGAAGCTTTCTTT. Protein sequence: CASSYATANTEAFF.